These 26 T cell receptor beta chains were sequenced from one sample in a study of breast tumors, draining lymph nodes, adjacent tissues. TCRdb called the multiplex PCR reads again in MiXCR, with one record for every CDR3 protein. The sample lists about 300,000 distinct CDR3 sequences; 30% were seen once. Axillary draining lymph nodes of breast cancer patients supplied the node samples. The sequenced material came from axillary lymph node tissue. Source of these receptors: a female donor with breast cancer. Some clones in this sample may be carry-over from other donors' samples.

This clonotype has at least ten counts. The rearrangement uses TRBV20-1 and TRBJ2-5, with a tentative D call TRBD2 (6 bases). This CDR3 has 12 amino acids. The germline V gene has CDR1 DFQATT and CDR2 SNEGSKA (reference sequence). The V end was cut by 3 bases, the J end by 4 bases, with 9 bases between. The CDR3 DNA sequence: TGCAGTGCTAGCGGGAGTCGAGAGACCCAGTACTTC. As protein: CSASGSRETQYF.

In the case of this clonotype: One end of the junction fails to match germline, which may point to a read error. The J gene is TRBJ2-1, the V gene TRBV7-9; D might be TRBD1 (6 bases). Germline values: CDR1 SEHNR, CDR2 FQNEAQ (reference sequence). CDR3 length: 12 residues. CDR3 loop: CASGRGDNEQFF. In DNA form, the CDR3 reads TGCGCCAGCGGCAGGGGTGACAATGAGCAGTTCTTC.

The chain joins TRBV12-3 or TRBV12-4 to TRBJ1-6; 7 bases are a match to TRBD1. V gave up 8 bases and J gave up 8 bases; unmatched junction bases: 12. There are 15 residues in the CDR3. This chain's CDR3 is CASGSLQGTHSPLHF. The CDR3 DNA follows: TGTGCCAGCGGCTCATTACAGGGGACCCATTCACCCCTCCACTTT.

This chain links TRBV11-3 with TRBJ2-3; 11 nucleotides match TRBD2. Germline-derived CDR1 and CDR2 are SGHNT and YENEEA. This CDR3 spans 15 amino acids. Trimming at V came to 0 bases and at J to 7 bases, leaving 3 bases not matched to a gene. CDR3: CASSLDGTSGNTQYF. CDR3 DNA: TGTGCCAGCAGCTTAGACGGGACTAGCGGAAATACGCAGTATTTT.

With respect to this clonotype: This could be a read error, since a much larger clone is one nucleotide away. The rearrangement joins TRBV20-1 to TRBJ1-2, with D perhaps matching TRBD1 (5 bases). This CDR3 is 17 amino acids long. Trimming cost V 1 base and J 1 base, with 19 bases left between them. Germline lookup yields CDR1 DFQATT and CDR2 SNEGSKA (reference sequence). The CDR3 sequence: CSARVSPRTTYNYGYTF. In DNA, the CDR3 is TGCAGTGCTAGAGTTTCCCCGCGGACAACTTATAACTATGGCTACACCTTC.

This clonotype was observed a few times. This chain connects TRBV5-8 to TRBJ2-2; possibly TRBD2 for D (6 bases). The CDR3 consists of 13 residues. The germline V gene encodes CDR1 SGHTS and CDR2 YDEGEE. V lost 9 bases and J 7 bases, leaving 16 bases between the germline ends. CDR3 sequence: CATTGVWGGELFF. CDR3 DNA sequence: TGTGCCACCACGGGGGTCTGGGGCGGGGAGCTGTTTTTT.

The chain has TRBV29-1 and TRBJ1-1; TRBD1 aligns across 11 bases. Germline CDR1 and CDR2: SQVTM and ANQGSEA. This CDR3 spans 14 amino acids. After removal of 7 bases from V and 0 bases from J, the junction contained 4 bases not matched to a gene. The CDR3 here is CSGGQGAMNTEAFF. The CDR3 coding sequence is TGCAGCGGCGGACAGGGGGCAATGAACACTGAAGCTTTCTTT.

Here the CDR3 DNA reads TGTGCCTGGAGTGTACAGGGGTGGCAGCCCCAGCATTTT. It is translated as CAWSVQGWQPQHF. This chain connects TRBV30 to TRBJ1-5, with 7 nucleotides matching TRBD1. The CDR3 contains 13 residues. V dropped 0 bases and J dropped 7; count of bases not matched to a gene: 3. Looked up from germline, CDR1 is GTSNPN and CDR2 is SVGIG (reference sequence).

This clonotype was detected a few times. The J gene is TRBJ1-2, the V gene TRBV28, with TRBD1 as a possible D gene (5 bases). The V end lost 6 bases, the J end lost 4 bases, and 15 bases lay between the germline ends. The CDR3 length is 14 residues. The V gene's germline CDR1 is MDHEN and CDR2 SYDVKM. CDR3 sequence: CASRSRGAAYGYTF. In DNA, the CDR3 is TGTGCCAGCAGGTCCCGCGGGGCCGCCTATGGCTACACCTTC.

CDR3 sequence reads: CASSQRRGRVDSPLHF. Written as DNA, the CDR3 is TGCGCCAGCAGCCAACGCAGGGGACGAGTTGATTCACCCCTCCACTTT. The chain links TRBV4-1 to TRBJ1-6; D may be TRBD1 (6 bases). The germline gives CDR1 MGHRA, CDR2 YSYEKL. CDR3 length equals 16 residues. V was cut by 2 bases and J by 8 bases, with 16 bases left in between.

The chain couples TRBV3-1 to TRBJ1-1; no reliable D call. CDR1 is LGHDT and CDR2 is YNNKEL in the germline V gene (reference sequence). Trimming pared 6 bases from V and 10 bases from J, leaving 15 bases between. This CDR3 spans 12 amino acids. The CDR3 nucleotides are TGTGCCAGCAGTCTAGGATCAAGCGGAGCTTTCTTT. It is translated as CASSLGSSGAFF.

This clonotype was counted at least ten times. The chain is built from TRBV5-8 and TRBJ2-7; tentative D call: TRBD1 (5 bases). This CDR3 spans 14 amino acids. The germline V gene has CDR1 SGHTS and CDR2 YDEGEE. The V gene lost 0 bases and the J gene lost 5 bases, with 12 bases spanning the gap. CDR3 amino acids: CASSLEGADHEQYF. CDR3 sequence (DNA): TGTGCCAGCAGCTTGGAAGGGGCGGACCACGAGCAGTACTTC. The full variable domain, with the rest looked up from reference TRBV5-8 and TRBJ2-7, is EAGVTQSPTHLIKTRGQQATLRCSPISGHTSVYWYQQALGLGLQFLLWYDEGEERNRGNFPPRFSGRQFPNYSSELNVNALELEDSALYLCASSLEGADHEQYFGPGTRLTVT.

The chain links TRBV19 to TRBJ1-1; 7 bases are shared with TRBD1. This CDR3 contains 15 residues. The junction had 13 bases not matched to a gene; V was cut back by 9 bases and J by 3 bases. CDR1 and CDR2 from the germline V gene are LNHDA and SQIVND (reference sequence). DNA of the CDR3: TGTGCCAGCAGCTTGGAGGGGGCTGGGGACACTGAAGCTTTCTTT. Its translation is CASSLEGAGDTEAFF.

Comment on this clonotype: A read error may account for a junction end that differs from germline. The chain combines TRBV6-6 with TRBJ2-6; D is unclear. The CDR3 is 15 residues long. Germline values: CDR1 MNHNY, CDR2 SVGAGI (reference sequence). This CDR3 is CASGYPGSGANVLTF. The CDR3 nucleotides read TGTGCCAGCGGTTACCCGGGCTCTGGGGCCAACGTCCTGACTTTC.

In the case of this clonotype: With a much larger clone just one base away, this may be a read error. CDR3 DNA sequence: TGTGCCAGCAGCTTAGAAGTGGGAACTCAGCCCCAGCATTTT. As protein: CASSLEVGTQPQHF. The gene calls are TRBV11-2 and TRBJ1-5; D call uncertain. The CDR3 length is 14 residues. Germline CDR1 SGHAT, CDR2 FQNNGV. V lost 0 bases, J lost 6 bases, and 9 bases lay in between.

This clonotype has at least ten counts. The CDR3 DNA reads TGTGCCAGCAGCTTAGCTCCCCGGCGGCGCACAGATACGCAGTATTTT. Translation: CASSLAPRRRTDTQYF. The chain is built from TRBV11-3 and TRBJ2-3; the D is unclear. Trimming removed 1 base at V and 1 base at J, with 12 bases between. The CDR3 has 16 residues. Germline loops: CDR1 SGHNT, CDR2 YENEEA.

This clonotype was seen repeatedly, ten times or more. The gene calls are TRBV15 and TRBJ1-5; D possibly corresponds to TRBD1 (5 bases). Germline CDR1 and CDR2: LNHNV and YYDKDF (reference sequence). V lost 2 bases and J 5 bases, leaving 10 bases between the germline ends. CDR3 size: 14 residues. CDR3 in amino acids: CATSRQGGYQPQHF. CDR3 bases: TGTGCCACCAGCAGACAGGGAGGTTATCAGCCCCAGCATTTT.

This clonotype was detected many times. CDR3 amino acids: CASSLLGGETYEQYF. The CDR3 DNA is TGTGCCAGCAGCTTATTGGGGGGGGAAACCTACGAGCAGTACTTC. The chain is built from TRBV7-2 and TRBJ2-7; 7 nucleotides align to TRBD2. This CDR3 region has 15 residues. Germline CDR1 and CDR2: SGHTA and FQGNSA. V trimming: 2 bases; J trimming: 2 bases; junction bases outside the gene matches: 6.

This clonotype was seen at least ten times. This chain connects TRBV7-8 to TRBJ2-5; the D gene is possibly TRBD2 (6 bases). This CDR3 has 15 amino acids. The germline V gene encodes CDR1 SGHVS and CDR2 FQNEAQ. Trimming stripped 1 base from V and 6 bases from J, with 15 bases between. The CDR3 DNA follows: TGTGCCAGCAGCTTAGATCGGCGGGGTCCCCAGACCCAGTACTTC. Translation gives CASSLDRRGPQTQYF. The full variable domain, rest sourced from reference TRBV7-8 and TRBJ2-5, is GAGVSQSPRYKVAKRGQDVALRCDPISGHVSLFWYQQALGQGPEFLTYFQNEAQLDKSGLPSDRFFAERPEGSVSTLKIQRTQQEDSAVYLCASSLDRRGPQTQYFGPGTRLLVL.

This clonotype was seen a single time. This clone may be a read error of a much larger clone one base away. The chain couples TRBV19 to TRBJ1-5; D ambiguous. The CDR3 sequence is 16 residues long. Trimming took off 8 bases at V and 2 bases at J, with 19 bases between the two ends. Germline-derived CDR1 and CDR2 are LNHDA and SQIVND (reference sequence). In DNA form, the CDR3 reads TGTGCCAGTGGTACCCTGGGCGGGCTGGGCAATCAGCCCCAGCATTTT. Translated: CASGTLGGLGNQPQHF.

The V gene is TRBV6-2 or TRBV6-3, the J gene TRBJ2-1; 9 positions match TRBD1. V shed 7 bases and J 2 bases; nucleotides not matched to a gene: 6. The CDR3 covers 15 residues. Germline V gene lookup returns CDR1 MNHEY and CDR2 SVGEGT. The CDR3 sequence: CASKEGQGPYNEQFF. CDR3 coding DNA: TGTGCCAGCAAGGAGGGACAGGGCCCCTACAATGAGCAGTTCTTC.

Many counts were recorded for this clonotype. The rearrangement uses TRBV11-3 and TRBJ2-7, with TRBD1 matching 9 bases. The CDR3 contains 15 residues. Germline CDR1 and CDR2: SGHNT and YENEEA. V was pared by 5 bases and J by 3 bases, with 8 bases of the junction left unmatched. The CDR3 sequence: CASSQRTGDSYEQYF. In DNA, the CDR3 is TGTGCCAGCAGCCAGAGGACAGGGGATAGCTACGAGCAGTACTTC. The whole variable domain, filled in from reference TRBV11-3 and TRBJ2-7, reads EAGVVQSPRYKIIEKKQPVAFWCNPISGHNTLYWYLQNLGQGPELLIRYENEEAVDDSQLPKDRFSAERLKGVDSTLKIQPAELGDSAVYLCASSQRTGDSYEQYFGPGTRLTVT.

The sample holds one count of this clonotype. The V gene is TRBV15, the J gene TRBJ2-3; maybe TRBD2 (6 bases). The CDR3 has 14 amino acids. Germline V gene data show CDR1 as LNHNV and CDR2 as YYDKDF (reference sequence). With 1 base removed from V and 2 bases from J, the gap between germline ends came to 7 bases. CDR3 sequence: CATSRGGDTDTQYF. The CDR3, as DNA: TGTGCCACCAGCAGAGGGGGGGACACAGATACGCAGTATTTT.

Regarding this clonotype: Mismatch with germline at one junction end may stem from a read error. The chain employs TRBV27 and TRBJ2-3; D ambiguous. The CDR3 runs 17 residues. The germline CDR1 and CDR2 sequences are MNHEY and SMNVEV (reference sequence). The CDR3 DNA follows: TGTGCCAGCAGCCCTCCGCTCGTTGGGCTTGGCACAGATACACAGTATTTT. Its protein is CASSPPLVGLGTDTQYF.

This clonotype was detected ten times or more. V gene TRBV24-1 combines with J gene TRBJ2-7; D might be TRBD1 (5 bases). Trimming removed 3 bases from V and 2 bases from J, with 10 bases in between. This CDR3 is built from 14 residues. CDR1 is KGHDR and CDR2 is SFDVKD in the germline V gene. The CDR3 spells CATSDTGFPYEQYF. CDR3 nucleotides: TGTGCCACCAGTGATACAGGATTTCCCTACGAGCAGTACTTC.

This clonotype was seen a handful of times. V is TRBV3-1 and J is TRBJ1-6, with D perhaps matching TRBD1 (6 bases). Trimming shortened V by 1 base and J by 5 bases, and 18 bases separated the two germline ends. CDR1 is LGHDT and CDR2 is YNNKEL in the germline V gene (reference sequence). The length of the CDR3 is 18 residues. CDR3: CASSQGGLRNRDNSPLHF. Written as DNA, the CDR3 is TGTGCCAGCAGCCAAGGGGGGCTTAGGAACAGGGATAATTCACCCCTCCACTTT.